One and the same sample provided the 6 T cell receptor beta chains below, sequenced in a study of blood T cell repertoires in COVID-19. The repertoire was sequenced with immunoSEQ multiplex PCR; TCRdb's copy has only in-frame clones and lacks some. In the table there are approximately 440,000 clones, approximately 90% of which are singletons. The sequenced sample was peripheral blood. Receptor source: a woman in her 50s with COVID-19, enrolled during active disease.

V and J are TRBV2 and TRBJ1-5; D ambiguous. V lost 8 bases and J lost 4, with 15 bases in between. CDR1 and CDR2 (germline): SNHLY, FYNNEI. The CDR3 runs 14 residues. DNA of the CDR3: TGTGCCAGCTCTTTCCGCGACAAAAATCAGCCCCAGCATTTT. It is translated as CASSFRDKNQPQHF.

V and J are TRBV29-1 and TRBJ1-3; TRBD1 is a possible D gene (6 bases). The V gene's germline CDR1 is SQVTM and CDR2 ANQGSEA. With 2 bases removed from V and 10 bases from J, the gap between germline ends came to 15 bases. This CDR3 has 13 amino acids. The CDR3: CSVEFPEGETIYF. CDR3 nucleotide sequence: TGCAGCGTTGAATTCCCAGAGGGGGAGACCATATATTTT.

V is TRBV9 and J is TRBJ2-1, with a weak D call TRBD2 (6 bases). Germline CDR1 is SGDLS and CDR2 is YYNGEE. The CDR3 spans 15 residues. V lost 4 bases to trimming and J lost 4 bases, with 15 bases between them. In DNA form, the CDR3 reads TGTGCCAGCAGCCAAGACGGGGGTTATTACAATGAGCAGTTCTTC. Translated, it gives CASSQDGGYYNEQFF.

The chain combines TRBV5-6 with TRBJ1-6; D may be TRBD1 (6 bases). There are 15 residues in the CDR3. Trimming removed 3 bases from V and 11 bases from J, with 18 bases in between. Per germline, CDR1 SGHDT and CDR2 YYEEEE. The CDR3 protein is CASSSTLRGRTPLHF. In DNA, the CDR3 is TGTGCCAGCAGCTCTACACTCAGGGGTAGGACACCCCTCCACTTT.

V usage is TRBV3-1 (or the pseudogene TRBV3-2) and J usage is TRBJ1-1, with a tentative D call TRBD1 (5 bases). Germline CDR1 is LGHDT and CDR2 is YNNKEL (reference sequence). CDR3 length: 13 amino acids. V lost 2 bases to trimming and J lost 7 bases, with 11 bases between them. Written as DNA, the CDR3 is TGTGCCAGCAGCCAATCACAAGGGGTTGAAGCTTTCTTT. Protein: CASSQSQGVEAFF.

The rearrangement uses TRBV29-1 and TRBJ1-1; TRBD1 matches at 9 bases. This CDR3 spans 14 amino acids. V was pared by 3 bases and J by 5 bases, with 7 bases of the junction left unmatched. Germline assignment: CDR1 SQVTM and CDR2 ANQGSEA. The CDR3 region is CSVDWDRVRTEAFF. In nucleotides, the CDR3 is TGCAGCGTTGATTGGGACAGGGTCAGGACTGAAGCTTTCTTT. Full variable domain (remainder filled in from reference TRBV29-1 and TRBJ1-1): SAVISQKPSRDICQRGTSLTIQCQVDSQVTMMFWYRQQPGQSLTLIATANQGSEATYESGFVIDKFPISRPNLTFSTLTVSNMSPEDSSIYLCSVDWDRVRTEAFFGQGTRLTVV.